This TCR beta chain was identified during a study of CXCR3-negative and CXCR3-positive naive CD8 T cells. Across the whole study: The libraries together contributed 120 million to 150 million TRB reads, each supplying about 1.5 +/- 0.3 million.

The CDR3 is 15 amino acids. Germline CDR1 reads MDHEN; CDR2 reads SYDVKM. The sorter processed each CD8+ T cell subset in triplicate at 250,000 to 300,000 cells apiece. UMI-labeled TRB cDNA libraries were prepared by 5' RACE. TCRdb re-analyzed the 5' RACE reads; it lists each CDR3 protein once, without DNA. This sample's clone table lists nearly 45,000 distinct CDR3 sequences. This chain joins TRBV28 and TRBJ2-1; TCRdb returns TRBD2, unconfirmable since there is no DNA. The sample comprised memory CD8+ T cells from blood. The sequence derives from a human donor in good health. Some clones in this sample may be carry-over from other donors' samples. The CDR3 reads CASSLVAALGNEQFF.